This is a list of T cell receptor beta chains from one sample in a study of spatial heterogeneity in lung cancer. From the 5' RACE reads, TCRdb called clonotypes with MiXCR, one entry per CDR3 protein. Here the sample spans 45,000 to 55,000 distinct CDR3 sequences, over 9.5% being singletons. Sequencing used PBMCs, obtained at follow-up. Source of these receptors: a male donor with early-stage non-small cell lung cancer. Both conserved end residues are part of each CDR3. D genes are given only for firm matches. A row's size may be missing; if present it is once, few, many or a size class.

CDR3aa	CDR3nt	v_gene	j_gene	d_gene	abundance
CASSPGTFEAFF	TGTGCCAGCTCACCAGGGACCTTCGAAGCTTTCTTT	TRBV18	TRBJ1-1	NA	few
CASSMGRTPGPLHF	TGTGCCAGCAGCATGGGACGCACTCCTGGGCCCCTCCACTTT	TRBV13	TRBJ1-6	NA	many
CASNLPGPLDTQYF	TGTGCCAGCAATCTCCCGGGACCCTTAGATACGCAGTATTTT	TRBV7-9	TRBJ2-3	NA	NA
CASFEGASTDTQYF	TGCGCCAGCTTTGAGGGGGCCTCCACAGATACGCAGTATTTT	TRBV5-1	TRBJ2-3	TRBD1	NA
CASSIGTSGPDTQYF	TGTGCCAGCAGCATAGGGACCTCTGGGCCAGATACGCAGTATTTT	TRBV9	TRBJ2-3	NA	few
CASHTDRVYNEQFF	TGCGCCAGCCATACGGACAGGGTCTACAATGAGCAGTTCTTC	TRBV5-1	TRBJ2-1	TRBD1	many
CSVGEDTQYF	TGCAGCGTCGGCGAGGATACGCAGTATTTT	TRBV29-1	TRBJ2-3	NA	many
CASTPFRDTQYF	TGTGCCAGCACCCCGTTCAGAGATACGCAGTATTTT	TRBV12-3/TRBV12-4	TRBJ2-3	NA	few
CASSVASDTDTQYF	TGTGCCAGCAGCGTAGCTAGCGACACAGATACGCAGTATTTT	TRBV9	TRBJ2-3	NA	once
CSAVARVSNQPQHF	TGCAGTGCCGTAGCAAGGGTATCCAATCAGCCCCAGCATTTT	TRBV20-1	TRBJ1-5	NA	NA
CASSPLSGQGAAFF	TGTGCCAGCAGCCCACTTTCGGGACAGGGGGCAGCTTTCTTT	TRBV13	TRBJ1-1	TRBD1	many
CASSLGGLPPYNEQFF	TGCGCCAGCAGCTTGGGTGGCCTACCGCCGTACAATGAGCAGTTCTTC	TRBV5-1	TRBJ2-1	NA	NA
CASSRLAGNTGELFF	TGTGCCAGCAGCAGACTAGCGGGGAACACCGGGGAGCTGTTTTTT	TRBV5-6	TRBJ2-2	TRBD2	many
CASSQGGTDTEAFF	TGTGCCAGCTCACAGGGCGGCACGGACACTGAAGCTTTCTTT	TRBV18	TRBJ1-1	NA	many
CASSPGIAGEQYF	TGTGCCAGCAGTCCTGGGATAGCGGGTGAGCAGTACTTC	TRBV27	TRBJ2-7	TRBD2	NA
CASSDTGWMNTEAFF	TGTGCTAGCTCCGACACCGGCTGGATGAACACTGAAGCTTTCTTT	TRBV12-5	TRBJ1-1	NA	few
CASSPPGSQNSPLHF	TGTGCCAGCAGCCCACCGGGATCCCAAAATTCACCCCTCCACTTT	TRBV7-9	TRBJ1-6	NA	NA
CSARTIWGANTEAFF	TGCAGTGCTAGGACTATATGGGGTGCTAACACTGAAGCTTTCTTT	TRBV20-1	TRBJ1-1	NA	NA
CSARNGLAGTGEQYF	TGCAGTGCTAGAAACGGACTAGCGGGAACGGGCGAGCAGTACTTC	TRBV20-1	TRBJ2-7	TRBD2	NA
CASSIDMGLAGGGINNEQFF	TGTGCCAGTAGTATAGATATGGGACTAGCGGGAGGAGGAATTAACAATGAGCAGTTCTTC	TRBV19	TRBJ2-1	TRBD2	many
CASTPDTDNEKLFF	TGTGCCAGTACCCCAGACACGGATAATGAAAAACTGTTTTTT	TRBV19	TRBJ1-4	NA	many
CSARKGARDGYTF	TGCAGTGCTAGAAAGGGGGCGCGGGATGGCTACACCTTC	TRBV20-1	TRBJ1-2	TRBD1	many
CASSRPDEKLFF	TGTGCCAGCAGTAGACCTGATGAAAAACTGTTTTTT	TRBV6-6	TRBJ1-4	NA	NA
CAISEPRSADTQYF	TGTGCCATCAGTGAGCCTCGATCCGCAGATACGCAGTATTTT	TRBV10-3	TRBJ2-3	NA	many
CASSQLRQGKLFF	TGTGCCAGCAGCCAACTTAGACAGGGAAAACTGTTTTTT	TRBV3-1	TRBJ1-4	TRBD1	few
CASTLGLVRAEQFF	TGTGCCAGCACCCTAGGACTAGTTCGCGCTGAGCAGTTCTTC	TRBV12-3/TRBV12-4	TRBJ2-1	TRBD2	NA
CASSYGVGVAGTDTQYF	TGTGCCAGCAGTTACGGAGTCGGGGTGGCCGGCACAGATACGCAGTATTTT	TRBV6-2/TRBV6-3	TRBJ2-3	NA	few
CASSSNQGVGTEAFF	TGTGCCAGCAGTTCAAACCAGGGAGTTGGCACTGAAGCTTTCTTT	TRBV12-3/TRBV12-4	TRBJ1-1	NA	many
CASSGAQRETQYF	TGTGCCAGCAGCGGGGCACAAAGAGAGACCCAGTACTTC	TRBV7-2	TRBJ2-5	NA	many
CASSLGQSGYGYTF	TGCGCCAGCAGCCTTGGACAGAGTGGCTATGGCTACACCTTC	TRBV5-1	TRBJ1-2	NA	many
CASTLRSWTPKQETQYF	TGTGCCAGCACCTTAAGGTCCTGGACACCCAAGCAAGAGACCCAGTACTTC	TRBV12-3/TRBV12-4	TRBJ2-5	NA	many
CASSHISGRRNNEQFF	TGCGCCAGCAGCCATATTAGCGGGAGAAGAAACAATGAGCAGTTCTTC	TRBV4-1	TRBJ2-1	TRBD2	many
CASSYLPSDGTTGELFF	TGTGCCAGCAGCTACCTCCCATCGGACGGAACCACCGGGGAGCTGTTTTTT	TRBV6-2/TRBV6-3	TRBJ2-2	NA	few
CASTPQGAETQYF	TGTGCCAGCACCCCACAGGGGGCCGAGACCCAGTACTTC	TRBV5-4	TRBJ2-5	TRBD1	few
CASSYPGGGTGELFF	TGTGCCAGCAGTTACCCCGGCGGGGGCACCGGGGAGCTGTTTTTT	TRBV6-5	TRBJ2-2	TRBD2	few
CASSPGSNQPQHF	TGTGCCAGCAGCCCCGGTAGCAATCAGCCCCAGCATTTT	TRBV12-3/TRBV12-4	TRBJ1-5	NA	many
CASRGTGYGYTF	TGTGCCAGCAGGGGGACAGGGTATGGCTACACCTTC	TRBV12-3/TRBV12-4	TRBJ1-2	TRBD1	NA
CASSPMGGSQNEQFF	TGTGCCAGCAGCCCCATGGGGGGGTCGCAAAATGAGCAGTTCTTC	TRBV7-3	TRBJ2-1	TRBD2	few
CAWTAVAAGTQYF	TGTGCCTGGACCGCAGTCGCTGCAGGTACGCAGTATTTT	TRBV30	TRBJ2-3	NA	NA
CSVDTPGGNGYGYTF	TGCAGCGTAGACACACCCGGAGGGAATGGCTATGGCTACACCTTC	TRBV29-1	TRBJ1-2	NA	many
CAISESLAGYTF	TGTGCCATCAGTGAGTCGCTCGCGGGCTACACCTTC	TRBV10-3	TRBJ1-2	NA	many
CASSQQGPDYGYTF	TGTGCCAGCAGTCAACAGGGGCCCGACTATGGCTACACCTTC	TRBV12-3/TRBV12-4	TRBJ1-2	TRBD1	many
CASSPQGSDTQYF	TGCGCCAGCAGCCCACAGGGATCAGATACGCAGTATTTT	TRBV5-1	TRBJ2-3	NA	NA
CASSLGDSGFGELFF	TGCGCCAGCAGCTTGGGAGACTCGGGGTTCGGGGAGCTGTTTTTT	TRBV5-1	TRBJ2-2	NA	NA
CAWATGGNSPLHF	TGTGCCTGGGCGACAGGGGGAAATTCACCCCTCCACTTT	TRBV30	TRBJ1-6	TRBD1	many
CASSLEPRDTDTQYF	TGCGCCAGCAGCTTGGAACCACGAGACACAGATACGCAGTATTTT	TRBV5-1	TRBJ2-3	NA	NA
CASSPDRNYEQYF	TGTGCCAGCAGTCCGGACAGAAACTACGAGCAGTACTTC	TRBV28	TRBJ2-7	NA	many